What follows describes a single T cell receptor (beta chain). What it binds is unknown. The sample originates from a study of OX40 agonist ivuxolimab in advanced cancers. General study findings and limits: Antigens targeted by the expanded peripheral T cells were not determined. CD8+ T cells (on average) carried more expanded clones than CD4+ T cells.

The germline V gene encodes CDR1 MNHEY and CDR2 SMNVEV (reference sequence). The CDR3 has 13 residues. Trimming cost V 6 bases and J 3 bases, with 12 bases left between them. Using immunoSEQ multiplex PCR, the repertoire was profiled, and TCRdb retains in-frame clones only, with some absent. Counted here are 60,000 to 80,000 clones, 84% occurring once; the ten biggest clones make up 1.6%. The source was CD4+ or CD8+ T cells sorted from blood, collected in a trial of the OX40 agonist ivuxolimab. This sequence joins TRBV27 and TRBJ2-7; D is possibly TRBD1 (5 bases). This receptor was taken from an adult with an advanced solid tumor such as melanoma, head and neck, liver or kidney cancer. The CDR3 loop reads CASSLGHIYEQYF. As DNA, the CDR3 is TGTGCCAGCAGCCTAGGACACATCTACGAGCAGTACTTC.